This TCR beta chain is drawn from a study of blood T cells in healthy people across ages. Study observations and caveats: TCR beta diversity correlated strongly with naive T cell percentage.

Germline values: CDR1 SEHNR, CDR2 FQNEAQ (reference sequence). The CDR3 totals 17 residues. Sample-barcoded 5' priming and a J-beta primer mix drove a second PCR of 7 to 11 cycles. Via MiXCR, TCRdb re-called the 5' RACE reads, giving one row per CDR3 protein. The sample holds around 1,900,000 distinct CDR3 sequences, about two fifths seen once. Notes on this clonotype: Its target is unknown. A read error may account for a junction end that differs from germline.

The chain combines TRBV7-9 with TRBJ2-3; 8 bases are a match to TRBD2. The TCR sequence derives from a human donor in good health. Sequenced sample: blood. CDR3 loop: CASGLVTSGYTFDTQYF. As DNA, the CDR3 is TGTGCCAGCGGCTTAGTAACTAGCGGCTACACATTTGATACGCAGTATTTT.